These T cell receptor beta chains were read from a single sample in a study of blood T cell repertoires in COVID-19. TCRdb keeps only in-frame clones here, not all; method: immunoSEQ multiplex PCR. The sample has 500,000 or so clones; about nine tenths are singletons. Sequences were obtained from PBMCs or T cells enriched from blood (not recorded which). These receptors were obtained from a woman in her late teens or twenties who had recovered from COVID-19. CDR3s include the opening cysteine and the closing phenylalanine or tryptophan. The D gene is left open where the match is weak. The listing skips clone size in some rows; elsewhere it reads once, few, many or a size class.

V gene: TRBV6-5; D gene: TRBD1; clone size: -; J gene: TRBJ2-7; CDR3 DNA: TGTGCCAGCAGCCCACAGGGGGGCGAGCAGTACTTC; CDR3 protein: CASSPQGGEQYF
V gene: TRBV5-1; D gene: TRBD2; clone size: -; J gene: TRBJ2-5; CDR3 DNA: TGCGCCAGCAGCTTGAGCGGGGGGCCCCAAGAGACCCAGTACTTC; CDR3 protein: CASSLSGGPQETQYF
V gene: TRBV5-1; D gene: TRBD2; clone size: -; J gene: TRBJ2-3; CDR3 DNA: TGCGCCAGCAGCTTGGCGGGTAGCGGGGATACGCAGTATTTT; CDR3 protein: CASSLAGSGDTQYF
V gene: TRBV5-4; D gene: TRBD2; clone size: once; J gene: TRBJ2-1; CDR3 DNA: TGTGCCAGCAGCATTAGCGGGGGGGCCGGGGAGCAGTTCTTC; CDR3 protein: CASSISGGAGEQFF
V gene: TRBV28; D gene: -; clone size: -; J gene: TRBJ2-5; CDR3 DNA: TGTGCCAGCAGTTTGGGCTACCAAGAGACCCAGTACTTC; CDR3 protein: CASSLGYQETQYF
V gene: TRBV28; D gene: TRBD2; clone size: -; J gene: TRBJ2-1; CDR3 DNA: TGTGCCAGCAGTCCCTCCTGGCGGGGGGGACCAGACAATGAGCAGTTCTTC; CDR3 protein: CASSPSWRGGPDNEQFF
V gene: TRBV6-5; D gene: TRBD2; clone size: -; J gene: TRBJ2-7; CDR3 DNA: TGTGCCAGCAGAGTGGCGGGGGGGCGATACGAGCAGTACTTC; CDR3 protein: CASRVAGGRYEQYF
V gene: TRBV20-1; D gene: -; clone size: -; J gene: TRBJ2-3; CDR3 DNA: TGCAGTGCTAGGGGCGTTGATACGCAGTATTTT; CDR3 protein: CSARGVDTQYF
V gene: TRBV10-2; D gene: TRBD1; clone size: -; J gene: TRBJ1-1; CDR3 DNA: TGCGCCAGCAGTGCCCGCCGACAGGGGAACACTGAAGCTTTCTTT; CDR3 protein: CASSARRQGNTEAFF
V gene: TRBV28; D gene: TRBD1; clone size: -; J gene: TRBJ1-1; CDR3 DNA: TGTGCCAGCTGGGACAGGTCTTGGTTGGGGAACACTGAAGCTTTCTTT; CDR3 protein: CASWDRSWLGNTEAFF
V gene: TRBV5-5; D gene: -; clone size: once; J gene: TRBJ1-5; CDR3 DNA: TGTGCCAGCAGCCCACGCGGGTACAGGGCAGATCAGCCCCAGCATTTT; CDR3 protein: CASSPRGYRADQPQHF
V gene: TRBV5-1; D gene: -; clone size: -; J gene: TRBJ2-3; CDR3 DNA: TGCGCCAGCAGCTTGGCCCCGGGCAGGGCGGCAGGGAGGACAGATACGCAGTATTTT; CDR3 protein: CASSLAPGRAAGRTDTQYF
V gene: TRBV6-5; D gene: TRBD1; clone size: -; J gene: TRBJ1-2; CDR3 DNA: TGTGCCAGCAGTCGGACAGGGGCTGGCTACACCTTC; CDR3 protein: CASSRTGAGYTF
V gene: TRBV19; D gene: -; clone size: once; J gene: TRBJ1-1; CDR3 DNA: TGTGCCAGTAGTATAGGTTCCGGGACAAACACTGAAGCTTTCTTT; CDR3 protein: CASSIGSGTNTEAFF
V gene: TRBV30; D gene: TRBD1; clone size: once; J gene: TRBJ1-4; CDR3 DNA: TGTGCCTGGAGTGAAGGGGACAGGGTTGGCGAAAAACTGTTTTTT; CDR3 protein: CAWSEGDRVGEKLFF
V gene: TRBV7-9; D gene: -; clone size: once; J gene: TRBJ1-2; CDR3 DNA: TGTGCCAGCAGCCCCCCCGGAGGGAACTATGGCTACACCTTC; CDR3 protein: CASSPPGGNYGYTF
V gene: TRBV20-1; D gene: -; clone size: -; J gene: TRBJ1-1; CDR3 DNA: TGCAGTGCTAGAGACGGGGGTGGGGCCTGG; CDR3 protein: CSARDGGGAW
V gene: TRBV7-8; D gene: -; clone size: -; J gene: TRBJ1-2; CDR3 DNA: TGTGCCAGCAGCTCTGGGGGGGCGGGCGATGGCTACACCTTC; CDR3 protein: CASSSGGAGDGYTF
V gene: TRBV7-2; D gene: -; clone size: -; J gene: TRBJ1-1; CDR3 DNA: TGTGCCAGCAGCCTTTGGGGGGGAACTGCGAACACTGAAGCTTTCTTT; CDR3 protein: CASSLWGGTANTEAFF
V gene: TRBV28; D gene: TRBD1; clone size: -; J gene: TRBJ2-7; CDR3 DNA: TGTGCCAGCGGGCTCCCGGGACAGGTACTATACGAGCAGTACTTC; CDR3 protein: CASGLPGQVLYEQYF
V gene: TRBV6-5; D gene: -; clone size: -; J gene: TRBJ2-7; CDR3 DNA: TGTGCCAGCTATAGGGACACCCTGTCTTACGAGCAGTACTTC; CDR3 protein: CASYRDTLSYEQYF
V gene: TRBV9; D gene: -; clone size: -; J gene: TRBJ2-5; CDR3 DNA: TGTGCCAGCAGCGTAGGTCAGACGGGGGATGTTGGGGAGACCCGGTACTTC; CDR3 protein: CASSVGQTGDVGETRYF
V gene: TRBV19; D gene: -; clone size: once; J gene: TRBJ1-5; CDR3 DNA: TGTGCCAGTAGTATGTTTCTAGGGGAGGAACAGCCCCAGCATTTT; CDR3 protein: CASSMFLGEEQPQHF
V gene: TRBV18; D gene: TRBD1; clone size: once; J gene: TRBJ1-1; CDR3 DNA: TGTGCCAGCTCCCCGGGGACAGGGGGCGAAGGATACACTGAAGCTTTCTTT; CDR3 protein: CASSPGTGGEGYTEAFF
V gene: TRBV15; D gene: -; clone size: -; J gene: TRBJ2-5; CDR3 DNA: TGTGCCACCAGCAGAGATGAGCGAGGGCCCCGGGAGACCCAGTACTTC; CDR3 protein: CATSRDERGPRETQYF
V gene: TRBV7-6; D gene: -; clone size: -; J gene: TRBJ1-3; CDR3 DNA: TGTGCCAGCAGCCGGCGGGCTGAGCTACCTTACTCTGGAAACACCATATATTTT; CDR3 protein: CASSRRAELPYSGNTIYF
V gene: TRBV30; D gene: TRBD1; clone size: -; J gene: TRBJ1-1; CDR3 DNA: TGTGCCTGGAGTTGGACAGGGAACACTGAAGCTTTCTTT; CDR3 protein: CAWSWTGNTEAFF
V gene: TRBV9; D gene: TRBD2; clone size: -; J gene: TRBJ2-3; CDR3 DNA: TGTGCCAGCAGCCTTGGACTAGCCACAGATACGCAGTATTTT; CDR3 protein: CASSLGLATDTQYF
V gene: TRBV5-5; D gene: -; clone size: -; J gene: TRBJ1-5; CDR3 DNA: TGTGCCAGCAGCCCGATGGGGGGGTATCAGCCCCAGCATTTT; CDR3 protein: CASSPMGGYQPQHF
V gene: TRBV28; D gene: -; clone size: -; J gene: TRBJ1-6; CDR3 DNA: TGTGCCAGCATTCCCCGGGGAGGGGATTCACCCCTCCACTTT; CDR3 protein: CASIPRGGDSPLHF
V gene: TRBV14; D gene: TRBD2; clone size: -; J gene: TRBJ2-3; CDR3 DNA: TGTGCCAGCAGCCAGGGAGGGGCAGATACGCAGTATTTT; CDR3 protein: CASSQGGADTQYF
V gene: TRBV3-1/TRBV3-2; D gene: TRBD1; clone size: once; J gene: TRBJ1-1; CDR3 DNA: TGTGCCAGCAGCCAAGGGACAGGGGGTGATATGAACACTGAAGCTTTCTTT; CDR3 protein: CASSQGTGGDMNTEAFF
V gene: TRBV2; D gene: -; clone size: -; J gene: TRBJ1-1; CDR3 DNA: TGTGCCAGCAAGGCTATCCGGGAAAACACTGAAGCTTTCTTT; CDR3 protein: CASKAIRENTEAFF
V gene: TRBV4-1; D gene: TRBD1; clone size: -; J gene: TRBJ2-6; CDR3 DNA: TGCGCCAGCAGCCCGCGACAGGGCCGATCCTCTGGGGCCAACGTCCTGACTTTC; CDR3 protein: CASSPRQGRSSGANVLTF
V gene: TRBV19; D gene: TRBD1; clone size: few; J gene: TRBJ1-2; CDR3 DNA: TGTGCCAGTAGTAGGGGAGCGACAGGGGGGTATGGCTACACCTTC; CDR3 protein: CASSRGATGGYGYTF
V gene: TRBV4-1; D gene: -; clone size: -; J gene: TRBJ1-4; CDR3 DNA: TGCGCCAGCAGCCGAGTTGCAACTAATGAAAAACTGTTTTTT; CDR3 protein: CASSRVATNEKLFF
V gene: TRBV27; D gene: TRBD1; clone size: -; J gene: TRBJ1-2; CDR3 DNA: TGTGCCAGCAGTTTCCGGGACAGTTTTGCGGGCTACACCTTC; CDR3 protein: CASSFRDSFAGYTF
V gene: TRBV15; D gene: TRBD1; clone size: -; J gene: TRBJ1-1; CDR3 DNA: TGTGCCACCAGCAGAGAACAGGGGTACACTGAAGCTTTCTTT; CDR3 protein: CATSREQGYTEAFF
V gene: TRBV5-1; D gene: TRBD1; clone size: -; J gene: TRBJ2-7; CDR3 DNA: TGCGCCAGCAGCCGAGAGGGGCAGGGGGCAGGATACGAGCAGTACTTC; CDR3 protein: CASSREGQGAGYEQYF
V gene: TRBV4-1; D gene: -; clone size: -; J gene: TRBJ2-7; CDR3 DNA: TGCGCCAGCAGCCAAGATTATAGACAGGCCTACGAGCAGTACTTC; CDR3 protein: CASSQDYRQAYEQYF
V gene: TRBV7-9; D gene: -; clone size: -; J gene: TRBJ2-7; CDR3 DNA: TGTGCCAGCAGCAAAATGGGCAGTGTCGGCTACTACGAGCAGTACTTC; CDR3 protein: CASSKMGSVGYYEQYF
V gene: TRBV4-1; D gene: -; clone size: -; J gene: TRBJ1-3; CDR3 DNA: TGCGCCAGCAGCCAAGTTAGCGGAGGAAACACCATATATTTT; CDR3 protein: CASSQVSGGNTIYF